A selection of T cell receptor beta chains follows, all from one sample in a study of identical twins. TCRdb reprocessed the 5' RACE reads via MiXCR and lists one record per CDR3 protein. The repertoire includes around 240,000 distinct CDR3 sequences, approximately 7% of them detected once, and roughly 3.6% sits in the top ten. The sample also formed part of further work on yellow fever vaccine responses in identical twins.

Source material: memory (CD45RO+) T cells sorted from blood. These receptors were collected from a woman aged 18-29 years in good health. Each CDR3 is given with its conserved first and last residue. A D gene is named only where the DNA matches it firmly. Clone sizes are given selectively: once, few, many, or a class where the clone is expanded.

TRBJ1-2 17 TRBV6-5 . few TGTGCCAGCAGTTACGCGTGGCTAACAGGGAGGAGGGATGGCTACACCTTC CASSYAWLTGRRDGYTF
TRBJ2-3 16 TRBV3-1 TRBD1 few TGTGCCAGCAGGAGGGGACAGGGAGGCCCCGATTATACGCAGTATTTT CASRRGQGGPDYTQYF
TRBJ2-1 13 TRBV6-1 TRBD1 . TGTGCCAGCAGATCTTCCCAAGGGGGCAAAATGGGCTTC CASRSSQGGKMGF
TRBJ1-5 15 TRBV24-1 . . TGTGCCACCCAAAAGGGGGGGGCGGGCAATCAGCCCCAGCATTTT CATQKGGAGNQPQHF
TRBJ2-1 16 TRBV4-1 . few TGCGCCAGCAGCCTTATAGCGGTCGGCTCCTACAATGAGCAGTTCTTC CASSLIAVGSYNEQFF
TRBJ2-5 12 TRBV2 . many TGTGCCAGCAGTGAAAACGTGGAGACCCAGTACTTC CASSENVETQYF
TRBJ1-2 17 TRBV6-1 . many TGTGCCAGCAGTGAACTATGGCCAGTTCGACTTGAGCGTGGCTACACCTTC CASSELWPVRLERGYTF
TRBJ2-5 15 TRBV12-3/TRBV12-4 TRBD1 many TGTGCCAGCAGTTGGGGACAGGGGGTTAGAGAGACCCAGTACTTC CASSWGQGVRETQYF
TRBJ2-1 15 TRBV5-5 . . TGTGCCAGCAGCCGCCCGGGGAGCTCCTACAATGAGCAGTTCTTC CASSRPGSSYNEQFF
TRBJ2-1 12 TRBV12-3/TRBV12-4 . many TGTGCCAGCAGTTTCGGCTTCCATGAGCAGTTCTTC CASSFGFHEQFF
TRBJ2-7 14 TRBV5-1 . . TGCGCCAGCAGCTTGGTTATAGGTCCCTACGAGCAGTACTTC CASSLVIGPYEQYF
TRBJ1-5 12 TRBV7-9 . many TGTGCCAGCAGCACAATCAATCAGCCCCAGCATTTT CASSTINQPQHF
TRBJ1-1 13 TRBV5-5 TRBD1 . TGTGCCAGCAGAAGTGCAGGGGGCACTGAAGCTTTCTTT CASRSAGGTEAFF
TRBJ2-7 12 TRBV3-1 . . TGTGCCAGCAGCCAAGATACTCCTGCGCAGTACTTC CASSQDTPAQYF
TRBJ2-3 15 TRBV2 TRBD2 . TGTGCCAGCAGTGTTGGGGGAGGGCCGCAAGATACGCAGTATTTT CASSVGGGPQDTQYF
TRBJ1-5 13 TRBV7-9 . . TGTGCCAGCAGCTCACAGGCCTTGGGGCCCCAGCATTTT CASSSQALGPQHF
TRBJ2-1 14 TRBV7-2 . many TGTGCCAGCAGGCCCGCCAGGCCGGGCAATGAGCAGTTCTTC CASRPARPGNEQFF
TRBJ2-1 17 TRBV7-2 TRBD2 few TGTGCCAGCAGCCCGCGATTTAGCGGGAACTGGGACAATGAGCAGTTCTTC CASSPRFSGNWDNEQFF
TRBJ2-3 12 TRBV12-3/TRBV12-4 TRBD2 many TGTGCCAGCAGCAGGACTAGCGGCACGCAGTATTTT CASSRTSGTQYF
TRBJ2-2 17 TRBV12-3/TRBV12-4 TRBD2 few TGTGCCAGCAGTTTATATCCTAGCGGGAGCGCTGCCGGGGAGCTGTTTTTT CASSLYPSGSAAGELFF
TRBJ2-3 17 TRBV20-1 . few TGCTGTGCTAGACGGCTCGGGGGCGGGGGTGGCGCAGATACGCAGTATTTT CCARRLGGGGGADTQYF
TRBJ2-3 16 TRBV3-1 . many TGTGCCAGCAGCCATGAGGGGACTGTAGGTACAGATACGCAGTATTTT CASSHEGTVGTDTQYF
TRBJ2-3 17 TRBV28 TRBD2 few TGTGCCAGCAGTTTAGGTCTAGCGGGGGCCTTCACAGATACGCAGTATTTT CASSLGLAGAFTDTQYF
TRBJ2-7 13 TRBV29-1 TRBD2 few TGCAGCTTCCGGACTAGCGGGAGAAACGAGCAGTACTTC CSFRTSGRNEQYF
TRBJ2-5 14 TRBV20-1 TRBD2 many TGCAGTGCTAGCCTAGCGGGAGTCGGGGAGACCCAGTACTTC CSASLAGVGETQYF
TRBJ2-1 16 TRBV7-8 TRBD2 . TGTGCCAGCAGCTTACAGCGGGAGTGGGGGGCGAATGAGCAGTTCTTC CASSLQREWGANEQFF
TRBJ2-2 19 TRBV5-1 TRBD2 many TGCGCCAGCAGCCTAACCGGGACTAGCGGGAGGGAGAGCACCGGGGAGCTGTTTTTT CASSLTGTSGRESTGELFF
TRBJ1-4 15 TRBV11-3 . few TGTGCCAGCAGCTTCCAGGGTTCCGGCGGCGAAAAACTGTTTTTT CASSFQGSGGEKLFF
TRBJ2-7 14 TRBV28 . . TGTGCCAGCAGTTTGTCAGCGGCCGGGCGAGAGCAGTACTTC CASSLSAAGREQYF
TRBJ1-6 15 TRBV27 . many TGTGCCAGCAGTTCCAGCAGGCCGGGGGTATCACCCCTCCACTTT CASSSSRPGVSPLHF
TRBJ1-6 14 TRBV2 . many TGTGCCAGCAGTGAAACAGGGACCAATTCACCCCTCCACTTT CASSETGTNSPLHF
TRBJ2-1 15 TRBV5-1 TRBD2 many TGCGCCAGCAGCCTAAGACTAGCGGGGGAAGATGAGCAGTTCTTC CASSLRLAGEDEQFF
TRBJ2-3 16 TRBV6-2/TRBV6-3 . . TGTGCCAGCAGTTACTCCACCGGAGAGGGGGGAGATACGCAGTATTTT CASSYSTGEGGDTQYF
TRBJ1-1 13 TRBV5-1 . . TGCGCCAGCAGCGCAGGGATGAACACTGAAGCTTTCTTT CASSAGMNTEAFF
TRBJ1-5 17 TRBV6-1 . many TGTGCCAGCAGTGAAACGGGAGGGGTCGTTGGTAATCAGCCCCAGCATTTT CASSETGGVVGNQPQHF
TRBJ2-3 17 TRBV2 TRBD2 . TGTGCCAGCGCTGGGGCTAGCGGGAGCGTCAACACAGATACGCAGTATTTT CASAGASGSVNTDTQYF
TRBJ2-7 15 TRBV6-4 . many TGTGCCAGCAGTGACAGCCCTTCCCCTACCTACGAGCAGTACTTC CASSDSPSPTYEQYF
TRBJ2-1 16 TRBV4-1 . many TGCGCCAGCAGCGGAGGGAAGGGTCCCCCTTACAATGAGCAGTTCTTC CASSGGKGPPYNEQFF
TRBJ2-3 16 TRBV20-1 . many TGCAGTGCTAGTAGTGGAGACATTCATAGCACAGATACGCAGTATTTT CSASSGDIHSTDTQYF
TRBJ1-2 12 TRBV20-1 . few TGCAGTGCGGGTGGACGCACCTATGGCTACACCTTC CSAGGRTYGYTF
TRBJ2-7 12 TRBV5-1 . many TGCGCCAGCAGCTTGGTATGGTACGAGCAGTACTTC CASSLVWYEQYF
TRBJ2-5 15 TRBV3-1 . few TGTGCCAGCAGCCAAGATGGTGGTAGGCAGGAGACCCAGTACTTC CASSQDGGRQETQYF
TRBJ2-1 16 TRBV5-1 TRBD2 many TGCGCCAGCAGCCCCGGGCTGTCTAGCGGCGCCAATGAGCAGTTCTTC CASSPGLSSGANEQFF
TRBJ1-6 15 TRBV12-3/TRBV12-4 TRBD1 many TGTGCCAGCAGTCCGGGGACAGGGGGCATTTCACCCCTCCACTTT CASSPGTGGISPLHF
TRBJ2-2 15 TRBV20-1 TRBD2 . TGCAGTGCTGGGAGCGGGAGGGGGGTCACCGGGGAGCTGTTTTTT CSAGSGRGVTGELFF
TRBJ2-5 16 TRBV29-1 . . TGCAGCGTCTCAACATCGGACAGCGCGGGATCAGAGACCCAGTACTTC CSVSTSDSAGSETQYF
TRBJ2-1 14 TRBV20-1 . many TGCAGTGCTAGATCATCAACGCTTTTGGATGAGCAGTTCTTC CSARSSTLLDEQFF
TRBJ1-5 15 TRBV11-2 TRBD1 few TGTGCCAGCAGCCCAGGGGGGCTGGTCAATCAGCCCCAGCATTTT CASSPGGLVNQPQHF
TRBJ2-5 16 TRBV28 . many TGTGCCAGCAGTTTCTTGGCAGGGACGGGGAAAGAGACCCAGTACTTC CASSFLAGTGKETQYF
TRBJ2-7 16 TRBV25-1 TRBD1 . TGTGCCAGCAGTGATTCTCGGGGACAGGGATCCTACGAGCAGTACTTC CASSDSRGQGSYEQYF
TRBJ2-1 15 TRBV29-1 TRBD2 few TGCAGCGTTTTTAGCGGGATCAGCTCCTACAATGAGCAGTTCTTC CSVFSGISSYNEQFF
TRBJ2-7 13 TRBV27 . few TGTGCCAGCAGTTTTTCGCCCAACTACGAGCAGTACTTC CASSFSPNYEQYF
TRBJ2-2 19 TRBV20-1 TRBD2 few TGCAGTGCTAGAGATGCTCCGGGACTAGCGGGAGAAGGCACCGGGGAGCTGTTTTTT CSARDAPGLAGEGTGELFF
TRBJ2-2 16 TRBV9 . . TGTGCCAGCAGCGGGGAGGCGACGGGAAACACCGGGGAGCTGTTTTTT CASSGEATGNTGELFF
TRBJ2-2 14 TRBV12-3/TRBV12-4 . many TGTGCCAGCAGTTTCACCACTAGTCCCGGGGAGCTGTTTTTT CASSFTTSPGELFF
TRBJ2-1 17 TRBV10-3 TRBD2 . TGTGCCTTCAGTGAGAATAATATAGCGGGAAGTCACAATGAGCAGTTCTTC CAFSENNIAGSHNEQFF
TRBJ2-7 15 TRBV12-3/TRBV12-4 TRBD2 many TGTGCCAGCAGTTTAGCTAGCGGGAATAGATACGAGCAGTACTTC CASSLASGNRYEQYF
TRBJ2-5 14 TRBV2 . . TGTGCCAGCAGTGTGTTGGGGGGACAAGAGACCCAGTACTTC CASSVLGGQETQYF
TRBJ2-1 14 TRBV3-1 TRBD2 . TGTGCCAGCACCCTTAACGGGGGGGGCCCTGAGCAGTTCTTC CASTLNGGGPEQFF